This TCR beta chain was captured by sequencing in a study of blood T cell repertoires in COVID-19. Overall study context: The analysed material was cDNA or gDNA that came from T cells, B-cell-depleted T cells, or PBMCs.

Germline CDR1 LNHDA, CDR2 SQIVND (reference sequence). Trimming cost V 4 bases and J 4 bases, with 12 bases left between them. The CDR3 has 14 residues. Repertoires were generated with immunoSEQ multiplex PCR, while TCRdb's copy carries only in-frame clones and drops some. The table lists around 170,000 clones, approximately 88% of them singletons. Specimen: peripheral blood. This chain links TRBV19 with TRBJ2-3; a possible D gene is TRBD1 (6 bases). This clonotype was obtained from a man between 18 and 35 years old with active or convalescent COVID-19. CDR3 coding DNA: TGTGCCAGTAGTACATCAGGGGAATCAGATACGCAGTATTTT. This sequence encodes CASSTSGESDTQYF.